These T cell receptor beta chains were read from a single sample in a study of T cell responses to AZD1222 COVID-19 vaccine. Sequencing was performed with immunoSEQ multiplex PCR; in TCRdb, only in-frame clones are kept and a portion is missing. The sample lists 130,000 or so clones, 80% to 95% seen once, with over 0.9% in the top ten. Sequenced here: peripheral blood, sampled on day 0 of MenACWY control vaccination. The receptors stem from an adult in good health. Both conserved end residues are part of each CDR3. The D gene is left open where the match is weak. Clone sizes are given selectively: once, few, many, or a class where the clone is expanded.

cdr3_aa cdr3_nt j_call d_call clone_size v_call
CASSLDAGFDSPLHF TGTGCCAGCAGCTTAGATGCAGGGTTTGATTCACCCCTCCACTTT TRBJ1-6 NA NA TRBV11-2
CASSLPGDTQYF TGTGCCAGCAGTTTACCTGGAGATACGCAGTATTTT TRBJ2-3 NA NA TRBV28
CAIRATTVQNTEAFF TGTGCCATCAGGGCAACCACGGTTCAAAACACTGAAGCTTTCTTT TRBJ1-1 NA NA TRBV2
CASSETRSSYGYTF TGTGCCAGCAGTGAAACACGGTCTAGCTATGGCTACACCTTC TRBJ1-2 NA NA TRBV6-1
CASSYSRGSGANVLTF TGTGCCAGCAGTTACAGTAGGGGATCTGGGGCCAACGTCCTGACTTTC TRBJ2-6 NA NA TRBV6-5
CASSDGTGGGYGYTF TGTGCCAGCAGTGATGGGACAGGGGGCGGCTATGGCTACACCTTC TRBJ1-2 TRBD1 once TRBV2
CASSTGFGYTF TGTGCCAGTAGTACAGGGTTCGGCTACACCTTC TRBJ1-2 NA NA TRBV19
CASSLEGSGPLSGNTIYF TGTGCCAGCAGCTTAGAGGGGTCGGGCCCCCTCTCTGGAAACACCATATATTTT TRBJ1-3 NA NA TRBV11-3
CASSPRTGRGYTF TGTGCCAGCAGCCCGCGGACAGGGAGGGGCTACACCTTC TRBJ1-2 TRBD1 NA TRBV5-6
CASSEGEKLFF TGTGCCAGCAGCGAGGGGGAAAAACTGTTTTTT TRBJ1-4 NA NA TRBV12-3/TRBV12-4
CASSNPKRGAKNIQYF TGCGCCAGCAGCAATCCGAAACGGGGAGCCAAAAACATTCAGTACTTC TRBJ2-4 NA NA TRBV4-1
CATAGRMNTEAFF TGTGCCACCGCGGGACGGATGAACACTGAAGCTTTCTTT TRBJ1-1 NA NA TRBV28
CASSPNARVEQYF TGTGCCAGCAGCCCCAATGCTAGGGTCGAGCAGTACTTC TRBJ2-7 NA NA TRBV7-6
CASSYPGTSGTIQYF TGTGCCAGCAGTTACCCCGGGACTAGCGGTACCATTCAGTACTTC TRBJ2-4 TRBD2 NA TRBV6-2/TRBV6-3
CASSPGTDYEQYF TGTGCCAGCAGCCCAGGGACAGACTACGAGCAGTACTTC TRBJ2-7 TRBD1 NA TRBV7-9
CASSRGPGYGYTF TGTGCCAGCAGCAGGGGGCCGGGCTATGGCTACACCTTC TRBJ1-2 TRBD1 once TRBV12-3/TRBV12-4
CASSLVTAGNTIYF TGTGCCAGCAGCTTAGTAACAGCTGGAAACACCATATATTTT TRBJ1-3 NA NA TRBV7-8
CASSPRLAGEGETQYF TGTGCCAGCTCACCACGACTAGCGGGAGAGGGTGAGACCCAGTACTTC TRBJ2-5 TRBD2 NA TRBV18
CASSLLAQETQYF TGTGCCAGCAGTTTACTAGCGCAGGAGACCCAGTACTTC TRBJ2-5 NA once TRBV12-3/TRBV12-4
CASSSGQGRTDTQYF TGTGCCAGCAGCTCGGGACAGGGGAGGACAGATACGCAGTATTTT TRBJ2-3 TRBD1 NA TRBV7-3
CASSLGDRYNEQFF TGCGCCAGCAGCTTGGGAGACAGATACAATGAGCAGTTCTTC TRBJ2-1 NA NA TRBV5-1
CASSLGPGLQSDTQYF TGTGCCAGCAGCTTAGGTCCGGGCCTACAATCAGATACGCAGTATTTT TRBJ2-3 NA NA TRBV7-8
CASRPGQGYDTQYF TGTGCCAGCAGACCCGGACAGGGTTATGATACGCAGTATTTT TRBJ2-3 TRBD1 NA TRBV7-3
CASKEWMRDNEQFF TGTGCCAGCAAGGAGTGGATGAGGGACAATGAGCAGTTCTTC TRBJ2-1 NA NA TRBV6-5
CATRGSGARNGYTF TGTGCCACCAGGGGCTCAGGGGCGCGGAATGGCTACACCTTC TRBJ1-2 NA NA TRBV24-1
CASSLAGGVSGNTIYF TGTGCCAGCAGCTTAGCCGGCGGGGTCTCTGGAAACACCATATATTTT TRBJ1-3 NA NA TRBV7-9
CASSLPQTGYTEAFF TGTGCCAGCAGTTTACCCCAGACAGGGTACACTGAAGCTTTCTTT TRBJ1-1 TRBD1 NA TRBV28
CASSIKDRAVAQPQHF TGTGCCAGTAGTATAAAGGACAGGGCGGTCGCTCAGCCCCAGCATTTT TRBJ1-5 TRBD1 NA TRBV19
CASSLIRISGSGNTIYF TGTGCCAGCAGCTTGATCCGCATCTCGGGCTCTGGAAACACCATATATTTT TRBJ1-3 NA NA TRBV5-6
CASSLTSGPDTEAFF TGTGCCAGCTCACTTACATCTGGCCCAGACACTGAAGCTTTCTTT TRBJ1-1 NA NA TRBV18
CASSHYFRHEQYF TGCGCCAGCAGCCATTATTTTCGTCACGAGCAGTACTTC TRBJ2-7 NA NA TRBV4-1
CASSEAGSYEQYF TGTGCCAGCAGTGAGGCCGGCTCCTACGAGCAGTACTTC TRBJ2-7 NA few TRBV25-1
CASSLGWARGLNQPQHF TGTGCCAGCAGCCTAGGGTGGGCGCGGGGATTAAATCAGCCCCAGCATTTT TRBJ1-5 NA NA TRBV7-9
CASSYLQGANYGYTF TGTGCCAGCAGTTACTTACAGGGGGCCAACTATGGCTACACCTTC TRBJ1-2 TRBD1 NA TRBV6-5
CASSLFFGGDEQYF TGTGCCAGCAGTTTATTTTTTGGGGGCGACGAGCAGTACTTC TRBJ2-7 NA once TRBV28
CASSLFLYEQYF TGTGCCAGCAGCTTATTTCTCTACGAGCAGTACTTC TRBJ2-7 NA NA TRBV7-2
CASSSAPGGGQPQHF TGTGCCAGCAGCTCCGCCCCAGGGGGTGGGCAGCCCCAGCATTTT TRBJ1-5 TRBD1 NA TRBV7-2
CASRPRRLRGYEQYF TGTGCCAGCAGGCCCCGGCGTCTACGGGGCTACGAGCAGTACTTC TRBJ2-7 NA NA TRBV28
CASSLVGYEQYF TGTGCCAGCAGCTTAGTGGGATACGAGCAGTACTTC TRBJ2-7 NA NA TRBV11-2
CASSLEGRELGEQFF TGTGCCAGCAGCTTAGAAGGGCGGGAGCTGGGCGAGCAGTTCTTC TRBJ2-1 TRBD2 NA TRBV7-7
CASSLWLAGGDTQYF TGTGCCAGCAGTTTGTGGCTAGCGGGAGGTGATACGCAGTATTTT TRBJ2-3 TRBD2 once TRBV28
CASSQVPAGNNEQFF TGTGCCAGCAGCCAAGTACCGGCGGGGAACAATGAGCAGTTCTTC TRBJ2-1 NA NA TRBV3-1/TRBV3-2
CASSFSEGLLAPVGEQYF TGTGCCAGCAGTTTCAGCGAGGGACTTCTAGCCCCCGTGGGGGAGCAGTACTTC TRBJ2-7 NA once TRBV28
CASRRDGVGAQPQHF TGTGCCAGCAGGAGAGATGGGGTTGGGGCGCAGCCCCAGCATTTT TRBJ1-5 NA NA TRBV6-5
CASSPRSLLEVAEAFF TGCGCCAGCAGCCCTCGGAGCCTCCTCGAGGTCGCTGAAGCTTTCTTT TRBJ1-1 NA NA TRBV4-1
CASRSGQGEKLFF TGCGCCAGCAGATCTGGACAAGGCGAAAAACTGTTTTTT TRBJ1-4 NA NA TRBV5-1
CAIPGLAGLFGGDEQYF TGTGCCATCCCGGGACTAGCGGGATTGTTCGGGGGCGACGAGCAGTACTTC TRBJ2-7 TRBD2 NA TRBV24-1
CASSSGGGPYNEQFF TGTGCCAGCAGTTCCGGGGGAGGGCCCTACAATGAGCAGTTCTTC TRBJ2-1 TRBD2 NA TRBV27
CASSVGTIGTGELFF TGTGCCAGCAGCGTAGGGACGATTGGGACCGGGGAGCTGTTTTTT TRBJ2-2 NA NA TRBV9
CASSLAGPNNEQFF TGTGCCAGCAGCTTAGCGGGGCCTAACAATGAGCAGTTCTTC TRBJ2-1 TRBD2 NA TRBV5-6
CASSEEGPGFWPQHF TGTGCCAGCAGTGAGGAGGGCCCCGGCTTTTGGCCCCAGCATTTT TRBJ1-5 NA once TRBV2
CASSFAGAGANVLTF TGTGCCAGCAGCTTCGCCGGGGCTGGGGCCAACGTCCTGACTTTC TRBJ2-6 NA NA TRBV5-6
CASSAGTHSNYGYTF TGTGCCAGCAGCGCCGGGACACACTCTAACTATGGCTACACCTTC TRBJ1-2 NA NA TRBV9